These 18 T cell receptor beta chains share one sample of origin, sequenced in a study of CD8+ T cells in alopecia areata (dated by TCRdb to the late 2010s). Libraries were built with the immunoSEQ multiplex PCR assay. RNA was extracted from all samples and reverse transcribed into cDNA as template for TCR sequencing. Not all clones reach the TCRdb copy of this immuneACCESS table, which keeps in-frame sequences only. Checked studies attribute under half of the gap to unresolved V genes and leave the rest unexplained. Present in this sample are fewer than 250,000 clones, about two fifths of which were seen just once. Of the sample, roughly 0.45% is held by the ten largest clones. In light of the paper, this sample's treatment or condition label describes: oral pan-JAK inhibitor, 5-10 mg twice daily. Source: CD4+ T cells sorted from blood, taken between weeks 30 and 35, from a patient treated with tofacitinib. These receptors were taken from a human donor with alopecia areata.

This clone was observed a handful of times. V is TRBV30 and J is TRBJ2-3; TRBD2 aligns across 12 bases. This CDR3 is 18 amino acids long. The V segment lost 1 base and the J segment 2 bases; nucleotides outside the gene matches: 10. Germline V gene lookup returns CDR1 GTSNPN and CDR2 SVGIG (reference sequence). Here the CDR3 reads CAWSAAKTSGGITDTQYF. Here the CDR3 DNA reads TGTGCCTGGAGTGCCGCTAAAACTAGCGGGGGGATCACAGATACGCAGTATTTT.

The rearrangement links TRBV2 to TRBJ1-2, with D perhaps TRBD1 (5 bases). Trimming stripped 5 bases from V and 2 bases from J, with 15 bases between. Germline CDR1 is SNHLY and CDR2 is FYNNEI. This CDR3 is built from 15 residues. CDR3 region: CASSTGGTGNYGYTF. The DNA for the CDR3 is TGTGCCAGCAGTACTGGGGGGACGGGAAACTATGGCTACACCTTC.

This clone showed up just a few times. This chain joins TRBV7-3 and TRBJ2-1; weak D call: TRBD2 (6 bases). Trimming shortened V by 1 base and J by 2 bases, and 9 bases separated the two germline ends. In germline, CDR1 is SGHTA, CDR2 FQGTGA. The CDR3 length is 15 residues. The CDR3 region has the DNA TGTGCCAGCAGCTTAATGCGGGGCGCCTACAATGAGCAGTTCTTC. It codes for CASSLMRGAYNEQFF.

V gene TRBV6-5 combines with J gene TRBJ2-1; D uncertain. The V gene's germline CDR1 is MNHEY and CDR2 SVGAGI. Trimming took 6 bases from V and 3 from J, leaving 9 bases between them. CDR3 length: 13 amino acids. In DNA form, the CDR3 reads TGTGCCAGCAGCCCCCGGCTCTACAATGAGCAGTTCTTC. This codes for CASSPRLYNEQFF.

The rearrangement uses TRBV4-2 and TRBJ2-1; D not certain. CDR3 length: 13 amino acids. The V end was cut by 0 bases, the J end by 6 bases, with 6 bases between. Per germline, CDR1 LGHNA and CDR2 YNFKEQ. Written as DNA, the CDR3 is TGTGCCAGCAGCCAAGATCTCTCCAATGAGCAGTTCTTC. Its translation: CASSQDLSNEQFF.

This clone has more than one count but fewer than ten. The rearrangement uses TRBV23-1 and TRBJ1-2; TRBD1 matches 8 bases. TRBV23-1 is recorded as an ORF, its role being uncertain. Unmatched junction bases numbered 1, after V lost 4 bases and J lost 6 bases. This CDR3 is built from 12 residues. The CDR3, as DNA: TGCGCCAGCAGTCGGACAGGGCATGGCTACACCTTC. Its translation is CASSRTGHGYTF.

V usage is TRBV4-2 and J usage is TRBJ2-1, with no clear D. The ends were cut back, 0 bases at V and 4 bases at J, with 13 bases in the middle. Germline lookup yields CDR1 LGHNA and CDR2 YNFKEQ. The CDR3 covers 16 residues. CDR3 sequence (DNA): TGTGCCAGCAGCCAAGAGCCAGTGGCTGGGTACAATGAGCAGTTCTTC. Translation gives CASSQEPVAGYNEQFF.

V usage is TRBV5-4 and J usage is TRBJ1-2; no reliable D call. The V and J ends lost 4 bases and 4 bases respectively, with 14 bases between them. Germline V gene lookup returns CDR1 SGHNT and CDR2 YYREEE (reference sequence). This CDR3 has 14 amino acids. Written as DNA, the CDR3 is TGTGCCAGCAGCGGTTGGGGTCTCAGCTATGGCTACACCTTC. This translates into CASSGWGLSYGYTF.

The chain is built from TRBV15 and TRBJ2-2, with D uncertain. This CDR3 comprises 13 residues. V was cut by 9 bases and J by 1 base, with 9 bases left in between. The V gene's germline CDR1 is LNHNV and CDR2 YYDKDF (reference sequence). The CDR3 protein is CATMDGNTGELFF. The DNA for the CDR3 is TGTGCCACGATGGACGGGAACACCGGGGAGCTGTTTTTT.

CDR3 nucleotide sequence: TGTGCCAGCAGTTCCGGGACAGGGAGACTCTACGAGCAGTACTTC. Translating gives CASSSGTGRLYEQYF. J is TRBJ2-7 and V is TRBV28, with TRBD1 identical over 9 bases. J lost 3 bases, V lost 4 bases, and 7 bases had no gene match. CDR1 is MDHEN and CDR2 is SYDVKM in the germline V gene. CDR3 length: 15 residues.

The chain joins TRBV7-8 to TRBJ1-1; no clear D. The V and J ends lost 5 bases and 1 base respectively, with 14 bases between them. The length of the CDR3 is 15 residues. Germline CDR1 and CDR2: SGHVS and FQNEAQ. This CDR3 is CASSPRRHSNTEAFF. The CDR3 DNA reads as TGTGCCAGCAGCCCCCGTAGGCACTCGAACACTGAAGCTTTCTTT.

The genes are TRBV25-1 and TRBJ2-3, with 8 bases lining up with TRBD1. The CDR3 is 17 amino acids. Per the germline V gene, CDR1 is MGHDK and CDR2 is SYGVNS. J gave up 1 base and V 1 base, and 7 bases lay outside the gene matches. CDR3: CASSEFGTGGRTDTQYF. DNA for the CDR3: TGTGCCAGCAGTGAATTCGGGACAGGAGGACGCACAGATACGCAGTATTTT. Combining the CDR3 with reference TRBV25-1 and TRBJ2-3 gives the whole variable domain EADIYQTPRYLVIGTGKKITLECSQTMGHDKMYWYQQDPGMELHLIHYSYGVNSTEKGDLSSESTVSRIRTEHFPLTLESARPSHTSQYLCASSEFGTGGRTDTQYFGPGTRLTVL.

This clone was seen a few times. The chain couples TRBV6-5 to TRBJ2-7; tentatively, D is TRBD1 (6 bases). Germline CDR1 reads MNHEY; CDR2 reads SVGAGI. V lost 0 bases and J lost 7, with 16 bases in between. The CDR3 is 15 residues long. The DNA for the CDR3 is TGTGCCAGCAGTTACTCGGACAGAGGGGCAAGGGAGCAGTACTTC. This translates into CASSYSDRGAREQYF.

This clone showed up just once. The chain couples TRBV6-1 to TRBJ2-3; a possible D gene is TRBD2 (7 bases). CDR1 and CDR2 from the germline V gene are MNHNS and SASEGT. Trimming stripped 11 bases from V and 3 bases from J, with 15 bases between. The CDR3 length is 13 residues. Here the CDR3 DNA reads TGTGCCGCGACGGGGGGCAGGACAGATACGCAGTATTTT. Translation: CAATGGRTDTQYF.

This clone came up a few times. V and J are TRBV30 and TRBJ2-7; TRBD2 matches at 9 bases. This CDR3 region has 13 residues. Germline CDR1 and CDR2: GTSNPN and SVGIG (reference sequence). The J segment lost 7 bases and the V segment lost 5 bases, leaving 9 bases of the junction unmatched. The CDR3 region is CAWGGRLAGEQYF. The CDR3 region has the DNA TGTGCCTGGGGAGGGAGGCTAGCGGGGGAGCAGTACTTC.

This clone was found a few times. The rearrangement joins TRBV14 to TRBJ2-7; D not resolved. The CDR3 length is 14 residues. The germline V gene encodes CDR1 SGHDN and CDR2 FVKESK. Deletions cut 4 bases from V and 6 bases from J, with 16 bases between. Here the CDR3 DNA reads TGTGCCAGCAGCCGAAACCCGGTTGGGCGCGAGCAGTACTTC. Protein product: CASSRNPVGREQYF.

This clone was observed many times. The chain combines TRBV19 with TRBJ1-6; unclear D gene. The germline V gene encodes CDR1 LNHDA and CDR2 SQIVND (reference sequence). Trimming stripped 7 bases from V and 9 bases from J, with 19 bases between. CDR3 size: 15 residues. The CDR3 nucleotides are TGTGCCAGTACCCCCGGAACCGGGCAACTTTCACCCCTCCACTTT. Its translation: CASTPGTGQLSPLHF.

V usage is TRBV7-9 and J usage is TRBJ2-1; 9 bases line up with TRBD2. V lost 3 bases and J lost 9; bases outside the gene matches: 6. The length of the CDR3 is 14 residues. Germline-derived CDR1 and CDR2 are SEHNR and FQNEAQ (reference sequence). The CDR3 DNA follows: TGTGCCAGCAGCTTTAGCGGTAGCGGGGGTGAGCAGTTCTTC. This sequence encodes CASSFSGSGGEQFF.